These T cell receptor beta chains were read from a single sample in a study of type 1 and type 2 diabetes patients. TCRdb fed the multiplex PCR reads into MiXCR, producing one record per CDR3 protein. Altogether a few hundred thousand distinct CDR3 sequences are present, 47% being singletons, with the ten largest covering roughly 13%. What was sequenced was peripheral blood mononuclear cells (PBMCs). These receptors were obtained from a man younger than 35 with type 2 diabetes. CDR3s include the opening cysteine and the closing phenylalanine or tryptophan. Fields, in order: J gene, clone size, D gene, V gene, CDR3 protein, CDR3 DNA. A D gene is named only where the DNA matches it firmly. Not every row has a clone size; where given, it reads once, few, many or a size class.

j_gene: TRBJ2-7
abundance: many
d_gene: TRBD2
v_gene: TRBV2
CDR3aa: CANSGGLDYEQYF
CDR3nt: TGTGCCAATAGCGGGGGGCTAGACTACGAGCAGTACTTC

j_gene: TRBJ2-7
abundance: NA
d_gene: NA
v_gene: TRBV27
CDR3aa: CASSLSAGSRSYEQYF
CDR3nt: TGTGCCAGCAGTTTATCGGCGGGGAGCAGGTCCTACGAGCAGTACTTC

j_gene: TRBJ1-2
abundance: many
d_gene: NA
v_gene: TRBV30
CDR3aa: CAWSAEGAYGYTF
CDR3nt: TGTGCCTGGAGTGCCGAAGGGGCTTATGGCTACACCTTC

j_gene: TRBJ2-1
abundance: few
d_gene: TRBD2
v_gene: TRBV14
CDR3aa: CASSIRLAGGYNEQFF
CDR3nt: TGTGCCAGCAGCATTCGACTAGCGGGAGGCTACAATGAGCAGTTCTTC

j_gene: TRBJ1-2
abundance: few
d_gene: NA
v_gene: TRBV29-1
CDR3aa: CSVRSPGANRNYGYTF
CDR3nt: TGCAGCGTCCGTTCCCCAGGGGCTAATCGGAACTATGGCTACACCTTC

j_gene: TRBJ2-7
abundance: few
d_gene: NA
v_gene: TRBV20-1
CDR3aa: CSARGRPTIYEQYF
CDR3nt: TGCAGTGCTAGAGGGCGGCCGACCATTTACGAGCAGTACTTC

j_gene: TRBJ2-7
abundance: NA
d_gene: TRBD1
v_gene: TRBV19
CDR3aa: CASSKAPGQSYEQYF
CDR3nt: TGTGCCAGTAGCAAAGCTCCGGGACAGTCCTACGAGCAGTACTTC

j_gene: TRBJ1-2
abundance: NA
d_gene: NA
v_gene: TRBV30
CDR3aa: CAWRGAEGYTF
CDR3nt: TGTGCCTGGAGGGGGGCTGAAGGCTACACCTTC

j_gene: TRBJ1-1
abundance: once
d_gene: NA
v_gene: TRBV14
CDR3aa: CASSESRTNTEAFF
CDR3nt: TGCGCCAGCAGTGAGTCGAGAACGAACACTGAAGCTTTCTTT

j_gene: TRBJ2-7
abundance: NA
d_gene: TRBD1
v_gene: TRBV19
CDR3aa: CASSTTGVDGQYF
CDR3nt: TGTGCCAGTAGTACGACAGGGGTCGACGGGCAGTACTTC

j_gene: TRBJ2-7
abundance: NA
d_gene: TRBD1
v_gene: TRBV27
CDR3aa: CASSLSGGTGSYEQYF
CDR3nt: TGTGCCAGCAGTTTATCAGGGGGGACAGGGTCTTACGAGCAGTACTTC

j_gene: TRBJ1-2
abundance: few
d_gene: NA
v_gene: TRBV27
CDR3aa: CASSWTANYGYTF
CDR3nt: TGTGCCAGCAGCTGGACAGCGAACTATGGCTACACCTTC

j_gene: TRBJ2-1
abundance: NA
d_gene: NA
v_gene: TRBV25-1
CDR3aa: CASRTAWGLNNEQFF
CDR3nt: TGTGCCAGCAGGACTGCATGGGGTTTAAACAATGAGCAGTTCTTC

j_gene: TRBJ2-1
abundance: NA
d_gene: NA
v_gene: TRBV10-1
CDR3aa: CASSVEIQTTYNEQFF
CDR3nt: TGCGCCAGCAGTGTCGAGATACAAACTACCTACAATGAGCAGTTCTTC

j_gene: TRBJ1-6
abundance: NA
d_gene: NA
v_gene: TRBV6-5
CDR3aa: CASRGDRTSLQSSYNSPLHF
CDR3nt: TGTGCCAGCAGAGGGGATAGGACAAGCCTCCAGAGCTCCTATAATTCACCCCTCCACTTT

j_gene: TRBJ2-7
abundance: few
d_gene: NA
v_gene: TRBV4-1
CDR3aa: CASSQETRSSYEQYF
CDR3nt: TGCGCCAGCAGCCAAGAGACGCGGAGCTCCTACGAGCAGTACTTC

j_gene: TRBJ2-1
abundance: NA
d_gene: NA
v_gene: TRBV10-1
CDR3aa: CASSEKYWGSGQFF
CDR3nt: TGCGCCAGCAGTGAGAAATACTGGGGCTCAGGGCAGTTCTTC

j_gene: TRBJ1-6
abundance: NA
d_gene: NA
v_gene: TRBV2
CDR3aa: CATSRDRRGYNSPLHF
CDR3nt: TGTGCCACCAGCAGAGATCGGCGGGGGTATAATTCACCCCTCCACTTT

j_gene: TRBJ2-1
abundance: NA
d_gene: NA
v_gene: TRBV20-1
CDR3aa: CSAREKRLSYNEQFF
CDR3nt: TGCAGTGCTAGGGAAAAGCGGCTGTCTTACAATGAGCAGTTCTTC

j_gene: TRBJ2-1
abundance: once
d_gene: NA
v_gene: TRBV4-2
CDR3aa: CASDQDNYNEQFF
CDR3nt: TGTGCCAGCGATCAGGACAATTACAATGAGCAGTTCTTC

j_gene: TRBJ1-1
abundance: NA
d_gene: NA
v_gene: TRBV30
CDR3aa: CAWKGGVRTEAFF
CDR3nt: TGTGCCTGGAAAGGGGGTGTCCGCACTGAAGCTTTCTTT

j_gene: TRBJ2-1
abundance: NA
d_gene: NA
v_gene: TRBV30
CDR3aa: CAWNAADIYNEQFF
CDR3nt: TGTGCCTGGAACGCAGCGGACATCTACAATGAGCAGTTCTTC

j_gene: TRBJ2-7
abundance: few
d_gene: TRBD2
v_gene: TRBV12-3/TRBV12-4
CDR3aa: CASSFSSGKPYEQYF
CDR3nt: TGTGCCAGCAGTTTCTCTAGCGGGAAACCCTACGAGCAGTACTTC

j_gene: TRBJ1-2
abundance: few
d_gene: TRBD1
v_gene: TRBV25-1
CDR3aa: CASSDLPGGLLNYGYTF
CDR3nt: TGTGCCAGCAGTGATCTTCCAGGGGGGTTGTTGAACTATGGCTACACCTTC

j_gene: TRBJ2-1
abundance: few
d_gene: TRBD2
v_gene: TRBV19
CDR3aa: CASRSWRSGGEQFF
CDR3nt: TGTGCCAGTAGGTCATGGCGGAGCGGGGGTGAGCAGTTCTTC

j_gene: TRBJ2-1
abundance: NA
d_gene: TRBD2
v_gene: TRBV2
CDR3aa: CASRPRGADNEQFF
CDR3nt: TGTGCCAGCAGGCCGCGGGGGGCCGACAATGAGCAGTTCTTC

j_gene: TRBJ2-3
abundance: NA
d_gene: NA
v_gene: TRBV7-9
CDR3aa: CASSLRSDTDTQYF
CDR3nt: TGTGCCAGCAGCTTGAGGTCGGACACAGATACGCAGTATTTT

j_gene: TRBJ1-1
abundance: NA
d_gene: TRBD1
v_gene: TRBV6-4
CDR3aa: CAISASGTAHDAFF
CDR3nt: TGTGCCATCAGTGCCTCCGGGACAGCCCACGATGCTTTCTTT

j_gene: TRBJ2-5
abundance: NA
d_gene: NA
v_gene: TRBV19
CDR3aa: CASSNPRPRGWETQYF
CDR3nt: TGTGCCAGTAGTAACCCCAGGCCGAGGGGCTGGGAGACCCAGTACTTC

j_gene: TRBJ1-1
abundance: NA
d_gene: TRBD1
v_gene: TRBV19
CDR3aa: CASSYRGETEAFF
CDR3nt: TGTGCCAGTAGCTACAGGGGGGAAACTGAAGCTTTCTTT

j_gene: TRBJ2-5
abundance: few
d_gene: NA
v_gene: TRBV29-1
CDR3aa: CSVEDLRIQETQYF
CDR3nt: TGCAGCGTTGAAGACCTCAGGATACAAGAGACCCAGTACTTC

j_gene: TRBJ1-5
abundance: many
d_gene: NA
v_gene: TRBV2
CDR3aa: CASSAAHIDSYQPQHF
CDR3nt: TGTGCCAGCAGTGCCGCACACATCGACAGTTATCAGCCCCAGCATTTT

j_gene: TRBJ1-1
abundance: NA
d_gene: NA
v_gene: TRBV3-1
CDR3aa: CASSPTNHRTDTEAFF
CDR3nt: TGTGCCAGCAGTCCCACGAACCACAGGACGGACACTGAAGCTTTCTTT

j_gene: TRBJ1-2
abundance: few
d_gene: TRBD1
v_gene: TRBV6-5
CDR3aa: CASRTTGLSGYTF
CDR3nt: TGTGCCAGCAGAACGACAGGGCTTAGTGGCTACACCTTC

j_gene: TRBJ2-5
abundance: NA
d_gene: TRBD2
v_gene: TRBV27
CDR3aa: CASSLGPGGGEQYF
CDR3nt: TGTGCCAGCAGTTTAGGTCCGGGAGGGGGTGAGCAGTACTTC

j_gene: TRBJ1-1
abundance: NA
d_gene: NA
v_gene: TRBV25-1
CDR3aa: CASSAWETEAFF
CDR3nt: TGTGCCAGCAGTGCTTGGGAGACTGAAGCTTTCTTT

j_gene: TRBJ2-3
abundance: NA
d_gene: TRBD1
v_gene: TRBV20-1
CDR3aa: CSASETGGTDTQYF
CDR3nt: TGCAGTGCTAGTGAAACAGGGGGGACAGATACGCAGTATTTT

j_gene: TRBJ1-5
abundance: few
d_gene: NA
v_gene: TRBV7-8
CDR3aa: CASSLDNQPQHF
CDR3nt: TGTGCCAGCAGCTTGGACAATCAGCCCCAGCATTTT

j_gene: TRBJ1-5
abundance: NA
d_gene: NA
v_gene: TRBV7-3
CDR3aa: CASSFSGSGQPQHF
CDR3nt: TGTGCCAGCAGCTTCTCAGGGAGCGGTCAGCCCCAGCATTTT

j_gene: TRBJ1-1
abundance: NA
d_gene: TRBD1
v_gene: TRBV28
CDR3aa: CATPTGRYTEAFF
CDR3nt: TGTGCCACCCCGACAGGGAGGTACACTGAAGCTTTCTTT

j_gene: TRBJ2-7
abundance: NA
d_gene: NA
v_gene: TRBV20-1
CDR3aa: CSARARATYEQYF
CDR3nt: TGCAGTGCACGGGCCCGCGCAACCTACGAGCAGTACTTC

j_gene: TRBJ1-2
abundance: NA
d_gene: TRBD1
v_gene: TRBV5-1
CDR3aa: CASSAEGAEGYGYTF
CDR3nt: TGCGCCAGTTCCGCCGAGGGGGCGGAAGGCTATGGCTACACCTTC

j_gene: TRBJ2-7
abundance: NA
d_gene: NA
v_gene: TRBV5-1
CDR3aa: CASRPTGLGYEQYF
CDR3nt: TGCGCCAGCCGACCGACGGGGCTCGGCTACGAGCAGTACTTC

j_gene: TRBJ1-1
abundance: NA
d_gene: TRBD1
v_gene: TRBV19
CDR3aa: CATRDSPMNTEAFF
CDR3nt: TGTGCCACCCGGGACAGCCCCATGAACACTGAAGCTTTCTTT

j_gene: TRBJ2-4
abundance: NA
d_gene: NA
v_gene: TRBV2
CDR3aa: CASSEGDPQYWNIQYF
CDR3nt: TGTGCCAGCAGTGAAGGGGACCCCCAGTATTGGAACATTCAGTACTTC

j_gene: TRBJ1-2
abundance: NA
d_gene: TRBD1
v_gene: TRBV29-1
CDR3aa: CSAGGQGGGYTF
CDR3nt: TGCAGTGCTGGAGGACAGGGCGGTGGCTACACCTTC

j_gene: TRBJ2-2
abundance: many
d_gene: NA
v_gene: TRBV10-1
CDR3aa: CASSYGTGELFF
CDR3nt: TGCGCCAGTTCATATGGCACCGGGGAGCTGTTTTTT

j_gene: TRBJ2-2
abundance: NA
d_gene: TRBD1
v_gene: TRBV30
CDR3aa: CAWRLPGTGNTGELFF
CDR3nt: TGTGCCTGGAGACTTCCCGGGACAGGAAACACCGGGGAGCTGTTTTTT

j_gene: TRBJ1-6
abundance: NA
d_gene: NA
v_gene: TRBV7-2
CDR3aa: CASSTAADGNSPLHF
CDR3nt: TGTGCCAGTAGTACCGCGGCGGATGGAAATTCACCCCTCCACTTT

j_gene: TRBJ2-7
abundance: few
d_gene: NA
v_gene: TRBV2
CDR3aa: CASSEGTSIPSYEQYF
CDR3nt: TGTGCCAGCAGTGAGGGGACAAGTATCCCCTCTTACGAGCAGTACTTC

j_gene: TRBJ1-4
abundance: NA
d_gene: NA
v_gene: TRBV20-1
CDR3aa: CSAIYATNEKLFF
CDR3nt: TGCAGTGCAATATATGCAACTAATGAAAAACTGTTTTTT

j_gene: TRBJ2-1
abundance: NA
d_gene: NA
v_gene: TRBV20-1
CDR3aa: CSAIGGYNEQFF
CDR3nt: TGCAGTGCCATTGGCGGTTACAATGAGCAGTTCTTC